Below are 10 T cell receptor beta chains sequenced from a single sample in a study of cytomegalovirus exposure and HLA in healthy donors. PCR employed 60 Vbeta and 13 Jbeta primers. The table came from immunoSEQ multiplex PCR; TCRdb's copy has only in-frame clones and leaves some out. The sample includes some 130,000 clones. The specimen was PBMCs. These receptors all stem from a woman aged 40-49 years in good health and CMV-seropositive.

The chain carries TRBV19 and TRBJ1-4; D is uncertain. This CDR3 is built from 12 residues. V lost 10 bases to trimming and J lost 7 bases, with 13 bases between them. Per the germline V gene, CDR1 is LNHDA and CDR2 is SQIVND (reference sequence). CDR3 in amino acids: CATQALGEKLFF. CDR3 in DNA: TGTGCCACCCAGGCGCTCGGTGAAAAACTGTTTTTT.

The CDR3 is CASSRGTLSTEAFF. The DNA of the CDR3 is TGTGCCAGCAGCCGCGGGACCTTGAGTACTGAAGCTTTCTTT. The chain employs TRBV7-9 and TRBJ1-1, with D tentatively TRBD1 (5 bases). The CDR3 is 14 residues long. Germline assignment: CDR1 SEHNR and CDR2 FQNEAQ (reference sequence). Trimming took off 5 bases at V and 5 bases at J, with 15 bases between the two ends.

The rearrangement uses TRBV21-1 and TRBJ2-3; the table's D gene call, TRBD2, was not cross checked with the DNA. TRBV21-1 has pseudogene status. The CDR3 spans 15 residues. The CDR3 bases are TGTGCCAGCAGCACTGTACCCGCGGACACAGATACGCAGTATTTT. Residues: CASSTVPADTDTQYF.

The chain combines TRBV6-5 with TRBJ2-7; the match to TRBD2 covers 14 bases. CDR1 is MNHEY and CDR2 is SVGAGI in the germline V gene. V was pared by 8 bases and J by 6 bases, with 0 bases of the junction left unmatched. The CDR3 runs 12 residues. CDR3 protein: CASGTSGSEQYF. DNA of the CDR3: TGTGCCAGCGGGACTAGCGGGAGCGAGCAGTACTTC.

DNA for the CDR3: TGTGCCAGCAGTGGCCCCCTTTCGGGAGGATCAGATACGCAGTATTTT. Its protein is CASSGPLSGGSDTQYF. V is TRBV25-1 and J is TRBJ2-3; 7 nucleotides match TRBD2. CDR1 MGHDK and CDR2 SYGVNS come from the germline V gene. The junction had 11 bases not matched to a gene; V was cut back by 4 bases and J by 4 bases. The length of the CDR3 is 16 residues. Variable domain in full (rest from reference TRBV25-1 and TRBJ2-3): EADIYQTPRYLVIGTGKKITLECSQTMGHDKMYWYQQDPGMELHLIHYSYGVNSTEKGDLSSESTVSRIRTEHFPLTLESARPSHTSQYLCASSGPLSGGSDTQYFGPGTRLTVL.

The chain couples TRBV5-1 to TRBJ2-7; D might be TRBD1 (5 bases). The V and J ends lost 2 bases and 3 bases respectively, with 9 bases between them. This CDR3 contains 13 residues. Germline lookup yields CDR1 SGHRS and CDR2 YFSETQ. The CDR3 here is CASSFYQGYEQYF. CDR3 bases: TGCGCCAGCAGCTTTTATCAGGGCTACGAGCAGTACTTC.

As DNA, the CDR3 is TGTGCCAGCAGAGACAGGGCGGGCTATGGCTACACCTTC. It codes for CASRDRAGYGYTF. V gene TRBV6-1 combines with J gene TRBJ1-2; 7 nucleotides align to TRBD1. The CDR3 covers 13 residues. Per germline, CDR1 MNHNS and CDR2 SASEGT. After removal of 6 bases from V and 4 bases from J, the junction contained 5 bases not matched to a gene.

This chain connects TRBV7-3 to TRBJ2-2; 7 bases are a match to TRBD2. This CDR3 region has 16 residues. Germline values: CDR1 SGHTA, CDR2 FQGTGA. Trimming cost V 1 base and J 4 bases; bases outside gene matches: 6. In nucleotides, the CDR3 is TGTGCCAGCAGCTTAAGGGCGGGAGCGGGCACCGGGGAGCTGTTTTTT. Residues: CASSLRAGAGTGELFF.

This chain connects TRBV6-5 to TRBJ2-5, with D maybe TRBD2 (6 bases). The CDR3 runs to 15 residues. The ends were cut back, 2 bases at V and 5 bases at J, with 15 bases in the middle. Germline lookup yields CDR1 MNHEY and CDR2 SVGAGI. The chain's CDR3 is CASSYEGGGMETQYF. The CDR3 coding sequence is TGTGCCAGCAGTTACGAAGGCGGAGGGATGGAGACCCAGTACTTC.

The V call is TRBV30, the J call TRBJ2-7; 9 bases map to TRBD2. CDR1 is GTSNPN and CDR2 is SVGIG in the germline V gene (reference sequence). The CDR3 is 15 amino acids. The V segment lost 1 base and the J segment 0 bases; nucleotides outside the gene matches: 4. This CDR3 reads CAWSGTSASSYEQYF. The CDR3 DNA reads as TGTGCCTGGAGTGGGACTAGCGCTAGCTCCTACGAGCAGTACTTC.